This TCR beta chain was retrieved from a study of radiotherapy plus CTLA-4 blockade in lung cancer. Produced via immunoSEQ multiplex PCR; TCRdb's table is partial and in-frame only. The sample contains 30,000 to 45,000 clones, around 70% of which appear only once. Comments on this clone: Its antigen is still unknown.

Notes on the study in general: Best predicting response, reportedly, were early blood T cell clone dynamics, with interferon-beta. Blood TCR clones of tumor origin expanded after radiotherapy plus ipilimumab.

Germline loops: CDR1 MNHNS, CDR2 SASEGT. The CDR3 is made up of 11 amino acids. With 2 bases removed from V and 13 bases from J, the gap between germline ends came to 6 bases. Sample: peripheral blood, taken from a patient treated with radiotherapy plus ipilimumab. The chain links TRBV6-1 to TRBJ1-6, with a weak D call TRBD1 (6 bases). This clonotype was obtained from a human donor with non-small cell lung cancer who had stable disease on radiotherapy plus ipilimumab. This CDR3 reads CASSERGPLHF. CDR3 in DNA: TGTGCCAGCAGTGAAAGGGGGCCCCTCCACTTT.